This is a list of T cell receptor beta chains from one sample in a study of blood T cell repertoires in COVID-19. TCRdb keeps only in-frame clones here, not all; method: immunoSEQ multiplex PCR. The data hold some 150,000 clones, with approximately 86% observed a single time. The source material was peripheral blood. The source is a woman in her sixties who had recovered from COVID-19. CDR3s include the opening cysteine and the closing phenylalanine or tryptophan. The D gene is left open where the match is weak. Size tells how often a clone was seen (once, few, many) or the class of an expanded clone, and some rows leave it out.

length: 15; V: TRBV7-8; size: once; J: TRBJ2-7; D: TRBD1; DNA: TGTGCCAGCAGCTCATCCGGGACAGGGAATTACGAGCAGTACTTC; CDR3: CASSSSGTGNYEQYF
length: 14; V: TRBV24-1; size: .; J: TRBJ2-1; D: .; DNA: TGTGCCACCAGTGAGCCGGGACACTACAATGAGCAGTTCTTC; CDR3: CATSEPGHYNEQFF
length: 13; V: TRBV6-5; size: .; J: TRBJ1-5; D: .; DNA: TGTGCCAGCAGTTACGACATCTCTGGGCCCCAGCATTTT; CDR3: CASSYDISGPQHF
length: 20; V: TRBV10-1; size: .; J: TRBJ2-6; D: TRBD2; DNA: TGCGCCAGCAGTGGACTAGCGGGGGGCTCGAATAGCTCTGGGGCCAACGTCCTGACTTTC; CDR3: CASSGLAGGSNSSGANVLTF
length: 13; V: TRBV29-1; size: .; J: TRBJ2-3; D: .; DNA: TGCAGCGTTGGACGGCAGGGGACAGATACGCAGTATTTT; CDR3: CSVGRQGTDTQYF
length: 15; V: TRBV6-1; size: .; J: TRBJ2-3; D: TRBD1; DNA: TGTGCCAGCAGTGAAGCGGCAGGGGGCGCAGATACGCAGTATTTT; CDR3: CASSEAAGGADTQYF
length: 11; V: TRBV19; size: .; J: TRBJ1-2; D: .; DNA: TGTGCCAGTACGGGATCTCCTGGCTACACCTTC; CDR3: CASTGSPGYTF
length: 13; V: TRBV18; size: once; J: TRBJ1-1; D: .; DNA: TGTGCCAGCTTACAGAACCCGAACACTGAAGCTTTCTTT; CDR3: CASLQNPNTEAFF
length: 16; V: TRBV7-6; size: .; J: TRBJ1-5; D: TRBD1; DNA: TGTGCCAGCAGCTTGGGACAGGGGGATAGCAATCAGCCCCAGCATTTT; CDR3: CASSLGQGDSNQPQHF
length: 19; V: TRBV4-1; size: .; J: TRBJ1-1; D: .; DNA: TGCGCCAGCAGCCACAAACGGCTACGAAACCGACAGGTCGCCCTTGAAGCTTTCTTT; CDR3: CASSHKRLRNRQVALEAFF
length: 15; V: TRBV7-2; size: .; J: TRBJ1-2; D: TRBD1; DNA: TGTGCCAGCAGCAGACAAGGACAGGGCCACTATGGCTACACCTTC; CDR3: CASSRQGQGHYGYTF
length: 15; V: TRBV28; size: .; J: TRBJ1-1; D: TRBD1; DNA: TGTGCCAGCAGTTTAAAGGGGACAGGGGTCACTGAAGCTTTCTTT; CDR3: CASSLKGTGVTEAFF
length: 14; V: TRBV4-3; size: .; J: TRBJ2-1; D: .; DNA: TGCGCCAGCAGCCAAAGCGGAATTAACAATGAGCAGTTCTTC; CDR3: CASSQSGINNEQFF
length: 17; V: TRBV28; size: .; J: TRBJ2-5; D: TRBD2; DNA: TGTGCCAGCCGCTGGCTAGCGGGCCCAGAATCACAAGAGACCCAGTACTTC; CDR3: CASRWLAGPESQETQYF
length: 15; V: TRBV5-1; size: .; J: TRBJ2-4; D: TRBD2; DNA: TGCGCCAGCAGCTACCTCGGGAGGTTCGAGAACATTCAGTACTTC; CDR3: CASSYLGRFENIQYF
length: 17; V: TRBV4-1; size: .; J: TRBJ2-3; D: TRBD1; DNA: TGCGCCAGCAGCCAATTTCCGGACAGGGTCGTAGCAGATACGCAGTATTTT; CDR3: CASSQFPDRVVADTQYF
length: 13; V: TRBV6-6; size: .; J: TRBJ1-2; D: .; DNA: TGTGCCACGGGTCGCCGGACTAACTATGGCTACACCTTC; CDR3: CATGRRTNYGYTF
length: 16; V: TRBV3-1/TRBV3-2; size: .; J: TRBJ2-5; D: TRBD2; DNA: TGTGCCAGCAGCCAGCAACTAGCGGGGGGCCTAGAGACCCAGTACTTC; CDR3: CASSQQLAGGLETQYF
length: 14; V: TRBV11-2; size: .; J: TRBJ2-7; D: .; DNA: TGTGCCAGCAGCCCCCCGGCTAGCGTCTACGAGCAGTACTTC; CDR3: CASSPPASVYEQYF
length: 12; V: TRBV7-9; size: many; J: TRBJ2-5; D: .; DNA: TGTGCCAGCGGGGGCCGCCAAGAGACCCAGTACTTC; CDR3: CASGGRQETQYF
length: 15; V: TRBV7-9; size: .; J: TRBJ1-5; D: .; DNA: TGTGCCAGCAGCTTTTGGGGAGAATCTTATCAGCCCCAGCATTTT; CDR3: CASSFWGESYQPQHF
length: 16; V: TRBV7-3; size: .; J: TRBJ2-3; D: TRBD1; DNA: TGTGCCAGCAGCTATCGGACAGGCCGAGGCACAGATACGCAGTATTTT; CDR3: CASSYRTGRGTDTQYF
length: 17; V: TRBV7-6; size: .; J: TRBJ1-1; D: .; DNA: TGTGCCAGCAGCTTGGCTTTCGGGAGGGGGGGCCGTACTGAAGCTTTCTTT; CDR3: CASSLAFGRGGRTEAFF
length: 14; V: TRBV9; size: .; J: TRBJ2-5; D: .; DNA: TGTGCCAGCAGCGTAGGCAGGGGACAAGAGACCCAGTACTTC; CDR3: CASSVGRGQETQYF
length: 14; V: TRBV6-5; size: .; J: TRBJ1-2; D: .; DNA: TGTGCCAGCAGTTACTCGCCAGGGGATGGTGGCTACACCTTC; CDR3: CASSYSPGDGGYTF
length: 12; V: TRBV12-3/TRBV12-4; size: .; J: TRBJ1-5; D: .; DNA: TGTGCCAGCAGTCGAGGCAATCAGCCCCAGCATTTT; CDR3: CASSRGNQPQHF
length: 13; V: TRBV3-1/TRBV3-2; size: .; J: TRBJ2-2; D: .; DNA: TGTGCCAGCAGCGGCAGAGGGACCGGGGAGCTGTTTTTT; CDR3: CASSGRGTGELFF
length: 17; V: TRBV4-1; size: once; J: TRBJ2-1; D: TRBD2; DNA: TGCGCCAGCAGCCAAGCGCCCTCACTAGCGGGGGGGGATGAGCAGTTCTTC; CDR3: CASSQAPSLAGGDEQFF
length: 15; V: TRBV5-1; size: .; J: TRBJ2-5; D: .; DNA: TGCGCCAGCAGCGGGTCGGGACACAGCCAAGAGACCCAGTACTTC; CDR3: CASSGSGHSQETQYF
length: 14; V: TRBV28; size: once; J: TRBJ2-7; D: TRBD1; DNA: TGTGCCAGCAGGGCAGGGGGTAGCTCCTACGAGCAGTACTTC; CDR3: CASRAGGSSYEQYF
length: 14; V: TRBV24-1; size: .; J: TRBJ2-1; D: TRBD1; DNA: TGTGCCACCAGTGCAGGGGGCTTACACAATGAGCAGTTCTTC; CDR3: CATSAGGLHNEQFF
length: 15; V: TRBV7-6; size: .; J: TRBJ2-7; D: TRBD1; DNA: TGTGCCAGCAGCTTAGGGGGGACAGGGCCCTACGAGCAGTACTTC; CDR3: CASSLGGTGPYEQYF
length: 16; V: TRBV4-1; size: .; J: TRBJ2-1; D: TRBD1; DNA: TGCGCCAGCAGCCAAGACCTACAGGGGTTCTACAATGAGCAGTTCTTC; CDR3: CASSQDLQGFYNEQFF
length: 13; V: TRBV6-5; size: .; J: TRBJ1-5; D: .; DNA: TGTGCCAGCCGGCAGGCTAGCAATCAGCCCCAGCATTTT; CDR3: CASRQASNQPQHF
length: 13; V: TRBV29-1; size: .; J: TRBJ2-1; D: TRBD2; DNA: TGCAGCGCCGGGACTAGCGTCTACAATGAGCAGTTCTTC; CDR3: CSAGTSVYNEQFF
length: 13; V: TRBV18; size: .; J: TRBJ2-5; D: .; DNA: TGTGCCAGCTCACCCGGGTCCTCAGAGACCCAGTACTTC; CDR3: CASSPGSSETQYF
length: 14; V: TRBV5-1; size: .; J: TRBJ1-2; D: .; DNA: TGCGCCAGCAGCTTGCAAGGGGAGGACTATGGCTACACCTTC; CDR3: CASSLQGEDYGYTF
length: 15; V: TRBV10-1; size: .; J: TRBJ1-2; D: TRBD1; DNA: TGCGCCAGCTTCCGGACAGGCTTAGCTAACTATGGCTACACCTTC; CDR3: CASFRTGLANYGYTF
length: 15; V: TRBV11-2; size: many; J: TRBJ2-5; D: .; DNA: TGTGCCAGCAGACGTCCGGGGAGGTACCAAGAGACCCAGTACTTC; CDR3: CASRRPGRYQETQYF
length: 14; V: TRBV24-1; size: .; J: TRBJ2-1; D: TRBD1; DNA: TGTGCCACCAAGCCCGGGACAGGGAAGAATGAGCAGTTCTTC; CDR3: CATKPGTGKNEQFF
length: 16; V: TRBV5-4; size: once; J: TRBJ2-1; D: .; DNA: TGTGCCAGCAGCTTGGCCTCTGCAGGGTTTAACAATGAGCAGTTCTTC; CDR3: CASSLASAGFNNEQFF
length: 16; V: TRBV19; size: .; J: TRBJ1-2; D: .; DNA: TGTGCCAGTAGGGTACTGGGGGCAGGGAAGAATTATGGCTACACCTTC; CDR3: CASRVLGAGKNYGYTF
length: 14; V: TRBV27; size: .; J: TRBJ1-5; D: .; DNA: TGTGCCAGCAGTCCCGCGACAGTGAATCAGCCCCAGCATTTT; CDR3: CASSPATVNQPQHF
length: 11; V: TRBV30; size: .; J: TRBJ1-2; D: .; DNA: TGTGCCTGGACGGTAACGGGAGGCTACACCTTC; CDR3: CAWTVTGGYTF
length: 16; V: TRBV9; size: .; J: TRBJ2-5; D: TRBD2; DNA: TGTGCCAGCAGCGCCGGCCCCGGGACTAATCAAGAGACCCAGTACTTC; CDR3: CASSAGPGTNQETQYF
length: 15; V: TRBV7-6; size: .; J: TRBJ1-4; D: .; DNA: TGTGCCAGCAGCGGTACAGCTACAACTAATGAAAAACTGTTTTTT; CDR3: CASSGTATTNEKLFF
length: 17; V: TRBV30; size: .; J: TRBJ1-1; D: .; DNA: TGTGCCTGGAGTGTACGAAAAATGGGGCGGAACAACACTGAAGCTTTCTTT; CDR3: CAWSVRKMGRNNTEAFF
length: 15; V: TRBV2; size: .; J: TRBJ1-5; D: TRBD1; DNA: TGTGCCAGCAGTGAATCAGGGGGGATCAATCAGCCCCAGCATTTT; CDR3: CASSESGGINQPQHF
length: 13; V: TRBV12-3/TRBV12-4; size: once; J: TRBJ1-1; D: TRBD1; DNA: TGTGCCAGCAGTTTAGCGGGACAGGTCCCAGCTTTCTTT; CDR3: CASSLAGQVPAFF
length: 16; V: TRBV11-3; size: .; J: TRBJ2-6; D: .; DNA: TGTGCCAGCAGCTTGTACTCAGGGCCTGGGGCCAACGTCCTGACTTTC; CDR3: CASSLYSGPGANVLTF
length: 16; V: TRBV28; size: .; J: TRBJ2-2; D: TRBD2; DNA: TGTGCCAGCAGTAGGGGCGGGGGATTGATTATCGGGGAGCTGTTTTTT; CDR3: CASSRGGGLIIGELFF
length: 16; V: TRBV24-1; size: .; J: TRBJ2-1; D: TRBD2; DNA: TGTGCCACAACTCCCTCCGGGACTAGCGGGTACAATGAGCAGTTCTTC; CDR3: CATTPSGTSGYNEQFF
length: 16; V: TRBV7-6; size: .; J: TRBJ2-2; D: TRBD1; DNA: TGTGCCAGCAGCTTAGGGACAGGGGGCTTCGCCGGGGAGCTGTTTTTT; CDR3: CASSLGTGGFAGELFF
length: 14; V: TRBV29-1; size: once; J: TRBJ1-5; D: .; DNA: TGCAGCGTTGTCACAGTTAATAGCAATCAGCCCCAGCATTTT; CDR3: CSVVTVNSNQPQHF
length: 14; V: TRBV5-1; size: .; J: TRBJ1-1; D: .; DNA: TGCGCCAGCAGCACAGGGAACACGAACACTGAAGCTTTCTTT; CDR3: CASSTGNTNTEAFF
length: 17; V: TRBV5-1; size: .; J: TRBJ2-1; D: .; DNA: TGCGCCAGCAGCTTGGAACTGGTAAGCGGGCTCTACAATGAGCAGTTCTTC; CDR3: CASSLELVSGLYNEQFF
length: 12; V: TRBV5-5; size: .; J: TRBJ1-1; D: .; DNA: TGTGCCAGCAGCTTTGTCCCAGCTGAAGCTTTCTTT; CDR3: CASSFVPAEAFF
length: 20; V: TRBV4-1; size: .; J: TRBJ2-1; D: TRBD1; DNA: TGCGCCAGCAGCCAAGGGTTCGGGACAGGGGGTATAGGGTCCTACAATGAGCAGTTCTTC; CDR3: CASSQGFGTGGIGSYNEQFF
length: 15; V: TRBV28; size: .; J: TRBJ2-5; D: TRBD2; DNA: TGTGCCAGCAGTTTGCGGCGGGGGGGGTCAGAGACCCAGTACTTC; CDR3: CASSLRRGGSETQYF